This TCR beta chain derives from a study of molecular identifiers for immune sequencing clone quantification (dated by TCRdb to the late 2010s). Regarding the research as a whole: For a replicate experiment, RNA from 20,000 or 100,000 naive CD8 T cells was divided into five aliquots, of which four were sequenced. The study was a methods study using CD8 T cells to benchmark molecular-identifier clustering-based TCR repertoire sequencing (MIDCIRS) and TCR RNA copy counting. Results the study describes overall, beyond this receptor: In CMV-specific effector cells, over 98% of molecules were held by clones above 20 RNA copies, whereas under 1% of molecules were held by such clones in naive cells. About 3 recovered TCR RNA copies per cell were obtained by modeling, versus about ten by digital PCR, implying a capture efficiency of 30% to 35%. Spiked-in Jurkat TCR RNA (around nine copies' worth), which is not part of the donor repertoire, was contained in the naive libraries. Highly expanded clone sizes could be underestimated if identical TCR molecules share a barcode. Spiked-in Jurkat TCR RNA equal to a single cell's worth was reported to be detectable even within 1,200,000 naive CD8 T cells. When barcode sub-clustering was omitted, TCR diversity was inflated by chimeric consensus sequences, with chimeras reaching as high as 47%.

Libraries of naive CD8 T cells were built from anywhere between roughly 18,000 and 1,000,000 sorted cells, with 10%, 30% or 50% of the purified RNA used. Naive CD8 T cells were FACS-sorted as CD8+CD4-CCR7+CD45RA+ on a BD FACSAria II into RLT Plus buffer. To test detection sensitivity, Jurkat RNA equal to ten TCR copies was added to samples of 20,000-1,000,000 naive CD8 T cells. Enrichment of CD8 T cells was performed with RosetteSep CD8+ T Cell Enrichment Cocktail and Ficoll-Paque, after which ACK red cell lysis was carried out. Concerning this clonotype itself: The target of this receptor is not known. Compared with germline, one end of the junction differs, possibly owing to a read error.

CDR1 and CDR2 were assigned from the germline V gene (reference sequence) as SEHNR and FQNEAQ. The CDR3 numbers 13 residues from cysteine through phenylalanine. Kept here is only the CDR3 DNA, which spans 39 bases and is read in frame from base 1. The library was generated by PCR. The instrument was an Illumina HiSeq 4000. Bulk TCR libraries were prepared as previously described, using TCR primers listed in Table S5. Purification of total RNA was performed with the Qiagen AllPrep DNA/RNA kit. Before analysis, reads from multiple sequencing runs of the same library were pooled. Per the authors' processing: Only reads with exact TCR constant sequence were kept, trimmed to 150 nt, and grouped by their 12-nt molecular barcodes. Within each barcode group, reads were sub-clustered at a 15% Levenshtein threshold, and quality-weighted consensus sequences were built per RNA molecule. Non-functional sequences were filtered out, along with any lower-count sequence sitting one edit away from another sequence. Based on a fit of two negative binomial distributions, barcode sub-clusters having less than 20% of the maximum read count were discarded. Clones were called with MiXCR by TCRdb after fastp trimmed the public reads at Q25, and only in-frame beta chains were retained. Rows merge per CDR3 protein into single entries with the most common DNA and genes. Here the V and J calls rest on TCRdb's processing, not on the authors' analysis. This sample lists 400,000 to 600,000 distinct CDR3 sequences; over 20% were detected once. Of the sample, about 0.84% falls within the top ten clones.

The clonotype comes from a human donor in good health. Some libraries in this study had Jurkat cell RNA spiked in. The chain couples TRBV7-9 to TRBJ2-1, and the D gene may be TRBD2, 6 bases matching. Sequencing was carried out using naive CD8+ T cells from blood, with Jurkat cell RNA spiked in. The sample's cell subset or site label, in plain terms: FACS-sorted CD8+CD4-CCR7+CD45RA+ naive T cells. The encoded CDR3 is CASSLGGTNERFF. The DNA is TGTGCCAGCAGCTTAGGCGGGACCAATGAGCGGTTCTTC.